This entry features one T cell receptor beta chain sequence. Antigen specificity is unknown. The sample is drawn from a study of pediatric ulcerative colitis. Study-wide points: Clonal expansions reduced rectal repertoire diversity in acute severe colitis. Ulcerative colitis patients shared more blood-rectal clones than controls. All ulcerative colitis patients, but no controls, carried two rectal clonotypes.

One to two pinch biopsies were taken from the rectum during colonoscopy. Germline V gives CDR1 MGHRA, CDR2 YSYEKL. V gave up 4 bases and J gave up 7 bases; unmatched junction bases: 8. This CDR3 is built from 15 residues. Clones were read by immunoSEQ multiplex PCR, and TCRdb kept only the in-frame ones, dropping some. This sample yields roughly 45,000 clones, of which under 80% are seen a single time; about 4% belongs to the top ten. This chain joins TRBV4-1 and TRBJ1-5, with 9 bases lining up with TRBD1. The sequencing input was gut tissue. This sequence was found in a girl aged 5-17 years with moderate ulcerative colitis. CDR3 loop: CASSLGTGPWQPQHF. As DNA, the CDR3 is TGCGCCAGCAGCCTGGGGACAGGGCCGTGGCAGCCCCAGCATTTT.